This TCR beta chain was found in a study of OX40 agonist ivuxolimab in advanced cancers. Study details: Patient treatment consisted of intravenous ivuxolimab administration every 2 weeks at 0.01 to 10 mg/kg.

Libraries were prepared by immunoSEQ multiplex PCR; TCRdb keeps only in-frame clonotypes and omits some of them. The sample contains about 63,000 clones, roughly nine tenths of which appear only once. The CDR3 is 13 residues long. Germline V gives CDR1 MNHEY, CDR2 SMNVEV (reference sequence). V was trimmed by 4 bases and J by 13 bases, leaving 19 bases between them. This receptor was obtained from an adult with an advanced solid tumor such as melanoma, head and neck, liver or kidney cancer. The chain couples TRBV27 to TRBJ1-2, with TRBD1 as a possible D gene (5 bases). The sequences come from CD4+ or CD8+ T cells sorted from blood, collected in a trial of the OX40 agonist ivuxolimab. As DNA, the CDR3 is TGTGCCAGCAGTTCCCTTCGACAGTCTGAGCGCACCTTC. As protein: CASSSLRQSERTF.